These 18 T cell receptor beta chains were sequenced from one sample in a study of shared clonotypes between healthy human individuals. Profiling relied on immunoSEQ multiplex PCR, and the TCRdb table lists in-frame clones only, not all of them. The sample contains some 2,100,000 clones, almost 96% of which appear only once. Sequenced: naive CD4+ T cells sorted from blood. Documented subset: CD45RA+ positively selected. The source of these receptors is a young man in good health.

This clone was picked up a small number of times. The rearrangement joins TRBV19 to TRBJ1-5; D perhaps matches TRBD1 (5 bases). V dropped 3 bases and J dropped 1 base, with 13 bases sitting between them. Germline V gene lookup returns CDR1 LNHDA and CDR2 SQIVND (reference sequence). The CDR3 runs 16 residues. The chain's CDR3 is CASSINRGPSNQPQHF. CDR3 in DNA: TGTGCCAGTAGTATTAATCGGGGCCCGAGCAATCAGCCCCAGCATTTT.

V gene TRBV10-3 combines with J gene TRBJ2-2, with a tentative D call TRBD1 (6 bases). Germline loops: CDR1 ENHRY, CDR2 SYGVKD. There are 15 residues in the CDR3. Trimming removed 2 bases at V and 7 bases at J, with 14 bases between. The CDR3 here is CAISEGWGQVGELFF. CDR3 coding DNA: TGTGCCATCAGTGAGGGTTGGGGGCAGGTCGGGGAGCTGTTTTTT.

This sequence joins TRBV6-6 and TRBJ1-4, with D perhaps matching TRBD1 (5 bases). There are 15 residues in the CDR3. Trimming took 3 bases from V and 4 from J, leaving 12 bases between them. The V gene's germline CDR1 is MNHNY and CDR2 SVGAGI (reference sequence). The DNA of the CDR3 is TGTGCCAGCAGTTATATCTCAGGGATTAATGAAAAACTGTTTTTT. Its protein product is CASSYISGINEKLFF.

About this clone itself: Other DNA sequences in the same sample also yield this CDR3. This chain uses TRBV11-2 with TRBJ1-5; D not certain. CDR1 and CDR2 from the germline V gene are SGHAT and FQNNGV. This CDR3 has 15 residues. V was pared by 0 bases and J by 1 base, with 7 bases between. This chain's CDR3 is CASSLEGLSNQPQHF. The CDR3 bases are TGTGCCAGCAGCTTAGAAGGACTCAGCAATCAGCCCCAGCATTTT.

The rearrangement links TRBV4-1 to TRBJ2-6; possible D gene TRBD1, 6 bases. The germline V gene encodes CDR1 MGHRA and CDR2 YSYEKL. The CDR3 contains 17 residues. Trimming took 4 bases from V and 3 from J, leaving 16 bases between them. As DNA, the CDR3 is TGCGCCAGCAGCCCCCCTCACAGGGCCCTTGGGGCCAACGTCCTGACTTTC. Translation gives CASSPPHRALGANVLTF.

The chain recombines TRBV6-1 with TRBJ2-7; either TRBD1 or TRBD2 may fit D (5 bases each). The CDR3 is 18 amino acids. V was shortened by 4 bases and J by 0 bases, with 22 bases between the two germline ends. Germline V gene sequence: CDR1 MNHNS, CDR2 SASEGT. CDR3 region: CASSGNRGRVALSYEQYF. In DNA, the CDR3 is TGTGCCAGCAGTGGTAACCGGGGCAGGGTCGCCCTCTCCTACGAGCAGTACTTC.

The gene calls are TRBV30 and TRBJ1-6, with D tentatively TRBD1 (5 bases). The germline V gene encodes CDR1 GTSNPN and CDR2 SVGIG (reference sequence). The CDR3 loop spans 17 amino acids. Deletions cut 0 bases from V and 5 bases from J, with 17 bases between. CDR3 DNA sequence: TGTGCCTGGAGTGTATCTTCTGGGACCAGGAATAATTCACCCCTCCACTTT. This codes for CAWSVSSGTRNNSPLHF.

In its sample, this clone was seen once. The chain is built from TRBV7-2 and TRBJ1-6; 7 bases map to TRBD1. With 1 base clipped from V and 7 bases from J, the junction kept 4 bases outside the gene matches. Germline V gene data show CDR1 as SGHTA and CDR2 as FQGNSA. The CDR3 covers 15 residues. CDR3 loop: CASSLEGTVNSPLHF. The CDR3, as DNA: TGTGCCAGCAGCTTAGAAGGGACAGTAAATTCACCCCTCCACTTT.

The chain joins TRBV5-1 to TRBJ2-7; D uncertain. Germline V lookup: CDR1 SGHRS, CDR2 YFSETQ. The CDR3 length is 16 residues. V lost 4 bases and J lost 1, with 18 bases in between. The CDR3 here is CASSPPSIDWSYEQYF. The CDR3 DNA follows: TGCGCCAGCAGCCCCCCTTCGATTGATTGGTCCTACGAGCAGTACTTC.

This sequence joins TRBV5-4 and TRBJ2-5; 9 bases fit TRBD1. Germline CDR1 SGHNT, CDR2 YYREEE (reference sequence). The V gene end was trimmed by 3 bases and the J gene end by 5 bases; junction bases not matched to a gene: 8. The CDR3 totals 15 residues. CDR3 nucleotides: TGTGCCAGCAGCTGGGGGACAGGGATGACTGAGACCCAGTACTTC. Encoded protein: CASSWGTGMTETQYF.

V gene TRBV5-1 combines with J gene TRBJ2-3; unclear D gene. The CDR3 has 15 amino acids. V lost 0 bases and J lost 0, with 8 bases in between. The germline gives CDR1 SGHRS, CDR2 YFSETQ. The DNA of the CDR3 is TGCGCCAGCAGCTTGGGGGCCCCAAGCACAGATACGCAGTATTTT. Translation: CASSLGAPSTDTQYF.

This clone was found once. The chain recombines TRBV6-6 with TRBJ2-5, with D perhaps TRBD1 (6 bases). The CDR3 covers 15 residues. Trimming took 2 bases from V and 4 from J, leaving 14 bases between them. In germline, CDR1 is MNHNY, CDR2 SVGAGI (reference sequence). The CDR3 DNA follows: TGTGCCAGCAGTTACGGCATGAAAGGGGGAGAGACCCAGTACTTC. Translation: CASSYGMKGGETQYF.

The chain carries TRBV10-3 and TRBJ1-6; TRBD1 is a possible D gene (6 bases). The CDR3 loop spans 15 amino acids. V gave up 8 bases and J gave up 8 bases, with 19 bases separating them. Per the germline V gene, CDR1 is ENHRY and CDR2 is SYGVKD. CDR3 sequence: CAIGGGLLRDSPLHF. For the CDR3, the DNA is TGTGCCATCGGAGGGGGGCTCTTAAGGGATTCACCCCTCCACTTT.

The J gene is TRBJ1-2, the V gene TRBV28, with D perhaps matching TRBD1 (5 bases). CDR3 length: 13 amino acids. Germline assignment: CDR1 MDHEN and CDR2 SYDVKM. The V and J ends lost 6 bases and 4 bases respectively, with 12 bases between them. The CDR3 DNA follows: TGTGCCAGCAGCCCCCGACAGAGCTATGGCTACACCTTC. Its translation: CASSPRQSYGYTF.

V and J are TRBV9 and TRBJ1-2; the match to TRBD1 covers 7 bases. The length of the CDR3 is 14 residues. Trimming removed 3 bases from V and 2 bases from J; junction bases left unmatched: 4. The V gene's germline CDR1 is SGDLS and CDR2 YYNGEE. The CDR3 sequence is CASSEYRGNYGYTF. CDR3 in DNA: TGTGCCAGCAGCGAGTACAGGGGAAACTATGGCTACACCTTC.

The chain has TRBV7-2 and TRBJ2-1; the D gene is possibly TRBD2 (5 bases). The CDR3 totals 13 residues. Looked up from germline, CDR1 is SGHTA and CDR2 is FQGNSA. V lost 5 bases to trimming and J lost 6 bases, with 11 bases between them. CDR3 region: CASSLGVGNEQFF. The CDR3 nucleotides read TGTGCCAGCAGCCTGGGAGTGGGCAATGAGCAGTTCTTC.

This chain uses TRBV28 with TRBJ1-5; D is perhaps TRBD1 (5 bases). The V gene lost 8 bases and the J gene lost 6 bases, with 11 bases spanning the gap. The CDR3 length is 12 residues. CDR1 and CDR2 (germline): MDHEN, SYDVKM. The CDR3 spells CASSGQGQPQHF. CDR3 nucleotides: TGTGCCAGCTCGGGGCAGGGTCAGCCCCAGCATTTT.

The chain carries TRBV6-1 and TRBJ2-7; D gene uncertain. V lost 2 bases to trimming and J lost 2 bases, with 13 bases between them. The CDR3 spans 15 residues. In germline, CDR1 is MNHNS, CDR2 SASEGT. The CDR3 DNA follows: TGTGCCAGCAGTGAACTAGACTTCGCGACCTACGAGCAGTACTTC. Translation: CASSELDFATYEQYF.